A single sample gave rise to the 21 T cell receptor beta chains below, sequenced in a study of T cell responses to AZD1222 COVID-19 vaccine. Profiling relied on immunoSEQ multiplex PCR, and the TCRdb table lists in-frame clones only, not all of them. The sample holds 100,000 or so clones, 70% to 90% seen once. Sequencing was performed on peripheral blood, taken 28 days after the second AZD1222 dose. The receptor set was obtained from an adult who received the AZD1222 COVID-19 vaccine.

The chain is built from TRBV27 and TRBJ1-5; no reliable D call. Germline CDR1 and CDR2: MNHEY and SMNVEV (reference sequence). The CDR3 is 13 residues long. V lost 5 bases, J lost 6 bases, and 11 bases lay in between. Written as DNA, the CDR3 is TGTGCCAGCAGTGAAAGGGCCCCTCAGCCCCAGCATTTT. As protein: CASSERAPQPQHF.

This clone has a handful of counts. The rearrangement joins TRBV11-3 to TRBJ2-3, with unresolved D. V was clipped by 1 base and J by 0 bases, with 14 bases between them. Germline V gene data show CDR1 as SGHNT and CDR2 as YENEEA. The CDR3 is 17 amino acids. This CDR3 is CASSLGPRTLSTDTQYF. CDR3 DNA: TGTGCCAGCAGCTTAGGGCCCAGGACCTTAAGCACAGATACGCAGTATTTT.

CDR3 residues: CASSLAGTGVYEQYF. The DNA of the CDR3 is TGCGCCAGCAGCTTGGCAGGGACAGGTGTATACGAGCAGTACTTC. The chain joins TRBV5-1 to TRBJ2-7; 8 bases line up with TRBD1. V gave up 0 bases and J gave up 4 bases; unmatched junction bases: 6. CDR1 is SGHRS, CDR2 YFSETQ, per germline. The CDR3 extends over 15 amino acids.

This clone was picked up one time. In DNA form, the CDR3 reads TGTGCCAGCTCACCACCAGCAAATTTGAACACTGAAGCTTTCTTT. Translated: CASSPPANLNTEAFF. The chain uses TRBV18 and TRBJ1-1; no reliable D call. The CDR3 totals 15 residues. V gave up 0 bases and J gave up 0 bases, with 8 bases separating them. Germline V gene data show CDR1 as KGHSH and CDR2 as LQKENI.

This chain links TRBV5-1 with TRBJ2-5; 8 bases map to TRBD2. Germline CDR1 is SGHRS and CDR2 is YFSETQ. This CDR3 is built from 13 residues. The V gene end was trimmed by 4 bases and the J gene end by 5 bases; junction bases not matched to a gene: 4. CDR3 sequence reads: CASSVAGRETQYF. In DNA, the CDR3 is TGCGCCAGCAGCGTAGCGGGGAGGGAGACCCAGTACTTC.

This clone was recorded only once. The V call is TRBV7-9, the J call TRBJ1-1, with 7 positions matching TRBD1. Germline trimming cut 4 bases from V and 1 base from J; bases unmatched to any gene: 6. From germline, CDR1 is SEHNR and CDR2 FQNEAQ (reference sequence). This CDR3 has 15 amino acids. CDR3 loop: CASSSTGTANTEAFF. In nucleotides, the CDR3 is TGTGCCAGCAGCTCCACCGGGACAGCGAACACTGAAGCTTTCTTT.

This sequence joins TRBV5-5 and TRBJ1-3; maybe TRBD1 (5 bases). Per the germline V gene, CDR1 is SGHKS and CDR2 is YYEKEE (reference sequence). The CDR3 spans 17 residues. The V and J ends lost 0 bases and 2 bases respectively, with 15 bases between them. CDR3 nucleotide sequence: TGTGCCAGCAGCTTGGGCTGGGGGTACGAGGCTGGAAACACCATATATTTT. It is translated as CASSLGWGYEAGNTIYF.

This clone has just one count. J is TRBJ2-7 and V is TRBV6-5; D not resolved. The CDR3 contains 14 residues. Germline V CDR1 and CDR2: MNHEY, SVGAGI. V was clipped by 0 bases and J by 2 bases, with 8 bases between them. The CDR3 nucleotides read TGTGCCAGCAGTTACTCTAGGGCGACCTACGAGCAGTACTTC. It codes for CASSYSRATYEQYF.

This chain connects TRBV7-2 to TRBJ2-5; no firm D call. The CDR3 runs to 11 residues. From germline, CDR1 is SGHTA and CDR2 FQGNSA. V lost 7 bases and J 5 bases, leaving 8 bases between the germline ends. This CDR3 is CASTLMETQYF. The CDR3 nucleotides read TGTGCCAGCACCCTAATGGAGACCCAGTACTTC. Combining the CDR3 with reference TRBV7-2 and TRBJ2-5 gives the whole variable domain GAGVSQSPSNKVTEKGKDVELRCDPISGHTALYWYRQSLGQGLEFLIYFQGNSAPDKSGLPSDRFSAERTGGSVSTLTIQRTQQEDSAVYLCASTLMETQYFGPGTRLLVL.

This clone appeared once. The chain links TRBV9 to TRBJ2-7; maybe TRBD2 (5 bases). The germline V gene encodes CDR1 SGDLS and CDR2 YYNGEE. The germline V and J ends were trimmed by 4 bases and 5 bases, with 13 bases remaining between them. CDR3 length equals 13 residues. The CDR3 sequence: CASSLLGSDEQYF. As DNA, the CDR3 is TGTGCCAGCAGCCTACTAGGAAGTGACGAGCAGTACTTC.

In its sample, this clone ranks as medium-sized. This rearrangement joins TRBV27 to TRBJ2-3, with D tentatively TRBD2 (5 bases). The CDR3 spans 12 residues. Germline-derived CDR1 and CDR2 are MNHEY and SMNVEV (reference sequence). The V end lost 6 bases, the J end lost 6 bases, and 10 bases lay between the germline ends. The CDR3 is CASSHSGDTQYF. In DNA form, the CDR3 reads TGTGCCAGCAGCCACTCGGGGGATACGCAGTATTTT.

This chain connects TRBV29-1 to TRBJ2-7, with 11 bases identical to TRBD2. CDR1 is SQVTM, CDR2 ANQGSEA, per germline. V was clipped by 6 bases and J by 3 bases; unmatched bases: 4. This CDR3 spans 13 amino acids. The CDR3 region is CSVAGLAGYEQYF. In nucleotides, the CDR3 is TGCAGCGTAGCTGGACTAGCGGGCTACGAGCAGTACTTC.

The gene calls are TRBV7-2 and TRBJ2-7; 9 nucleotides agree with TRBD1. In germline, CDR1 is SGHTA, CDR2 FQGNSA. V was clipped by 1 base and J by 2 bases; unmatched bases: 9. The CDR3 extends over 17 amino acids. CDR3 coding DNA: TGTGCCAGCAGCTTAGGGGGTCCCGGGACAGGGACCTACGAGCAGTACTTC. Protein sequence: CASSLGGPGTGTYEQYF.

The gene calls are TRBV5-1 and TRBJ2-7, with D uncertain. Germline V gene lookup returns CDR1 SGHRS and CDR2 YFSETQ. The CDR3 runs 17 residues. Between the trimmed V and J ends, which lost 1 base and 2 bases, there was a span of 19 bases. The CDR3: CASSLSVRAGIPYEQYF. The CDR3 bases are TGCGCCAGCAGCTTGTCCGTCCGTGCTGGGATCCCCTACGAGCAGTACTTC.

V and J are TRBV5-1 and TRBJ2-1, with TRBD1 identical over 10 bases. V was pared by 4 bases and J by 8 bases, with 9 bases of the junction left unmatched. There are 15 residues in the CDR3. Per germline, CDR1 SGHRS and CDR2 YFSETQ. In DNA form, the CDR3 reads TGCGCCAGCAGCGAGTCCGGGACAGGGGTCCATGAGCAGTTCTTC. This codes for CASSESGTGVHEQFF.

The chain recombines TRBV7-9 with TRBJ2-5; D is ambiguous. Germline loops: CDR1 SEHNR, CDR2 FQNEAQ (reference sequence). The V end lost 7 bases, the J end lost 2 bases, and 8 bases lay between the germline ends. CDR3 length equals 12 residues. CDR3 sequence reads: CASMSLQETQYF. In DNA form, the CDR3 reads TGTGCCAGCATGAGTTTGCAAGAGACCCAGTACTTC.

The chain employs TRBV19 and TRBJ1-4; the D gene is possibly TRBD1 (5 bases). This CDR3 has 15 residues. CDR1 is LNHDA, CDR2 SQIVND, per germline (reference sequence). V lost 6 bases and J 6 bases, leaving 17 bases between the germline ends. CDR3 sequence reads: CASSRQPGGDEKLFF. The CDR3 DNA reads TGTGCCAGTAGCCGACAGCCCGGGGGGGATGAAAAACTGTTTTTT. The variable domain in full, with the rest retrieved from reference TRBV19 and TRBJ1-4, is DGGITQSPKYLFRKEGQNVTLSCEQNLNHDAMYWYRQDPGQGLRLIYYSQIVNDFQKGDIAEGYSVSREKKESFPLTVTSAQKNPTAFYLCASSRQPGGDEKLFFGSGTQLSVL.

The V call is TRBV3-1 (or the pseudogene TRBV3-2), the J call TRBJ1-1; no firm D call. This CDR3 region has 12 residues. V was shortened by 2 bases and J by 2 bases, with 3 bases between the two germline ends. The germline V gene has CDR1 LGHDT and CDR2 YNNKEL (reference sequence). The DNA for the CDR3 is TGTGCCAGCAGCCAACTTAACACTGAAGCTTTCTTT. It translates to CASSQLNTEAFF.

This rearrangement joins TRBV19 to TRBJ1-1, with D hard to call. V was shortened by 1 base and J by 4 bases, with 10 bases between the two germline ends. This CDR3 has 14 amino acids. The germline V gene has CDR1 LNHDA and CDR2 SQIVND (reference sequence). The CDR3 sequence is CASSIGAGSTEAFF. Written as DNA, the CDR3 is TGTGCCAGTAGTATAGGGGCTGGGAGCACTGAAGCTTTCTTT.

The V and J genes are TRBV5-5 and TRBJ1-1; tentative D call: TRBD1 (5 bases). V was clipped by 2 bases and J by 3 bases, with 11 bases between them. In germline, CDR1 is SGHKS, CDR2 YYEKEE (reference sequence). The CDR3 is 14 amino acids. This CDR3 is CASSFGGRDTEAFF. CDR3 nucleotide sequence: TGTGCCAGCAGCTTCGGGGGTAGAGACACTGAAGCTTTCTTT. Combining the CDR3 with reference TRBV5-5 and TRBJ1-1 gives the whole variable domain DAGVTQSPTHLIKTRGQQVTLRCSPISGHKSVSWYQQVLGQGPQFIFQYYEKEERGRGNFPDRFSARQFPNYSSELNVNALLLGDSALYLCASSFGGRDTEAFFGQGTRLTVV.

The chain uses TRBV20-1 and TRBJ2-2, with D tentatively TRBD2 (6 bases). CDR1 is DFQATT and CDR2 is SNEGSKA in the germline V gene (reference sequence). This CDR3 is 13 amino acids long. V lost 3 bases and J lost 4, with 9 bases in between. The CDR3 protein is CSASSGGTGELFF. The DNA of the CDR3 is TGCAGTGCTAGTTCCGGGGGCACCGGGGAGCTGTTTTTT.